This TCR beta chain was documented in a study of T cell changes during pregnancy in multiple sclerosis. The CDR3 loop spans 19 amino acids. Germline loops: CDR1 MDHEN, CDR2 SYDVKM. V was pared by 5 bases and J by 2 bases, with 15 bases of the junction left unmatched. Using immunoSEQ multiplex PCR, the repertoire was profiled, and TCRdb retains in-frame clones only, with some absent. In the table there are approximately 71,000 clones, approximately 92% of which are singletons. The sequence was collected from a female donor with multiple sclerosis, enrolled in a pregnancy study. Sequenced here: peripheral blood, sampled in the third trimester of pregnancy. This sequence joins TRBV28 and TRBJ2-2; 9 positions agree with TRBD1. CDR3 sequence reads: CASSSNRGLGIPNTGELFF. The CDR3 DNA follows: TGTGCCAGCAGTAGCAACAGGGGGCTGGGTATCCCAAACACCGGGGAGCTGTTTTTT. The entire variable domain, with the rest obtained from reference TRBV28 and TRBJ2-2, is as follows: DVKVTQSSRYLVKRTGEKVFLECVQDMDHENMFWYRQDPGLGLRLIYFSYDVKMKEKGDIPEGYSVSREKKERFSLILESASTNQTSMYLCASSSNRGLGIPNTGELFFGEGSRLTVL.